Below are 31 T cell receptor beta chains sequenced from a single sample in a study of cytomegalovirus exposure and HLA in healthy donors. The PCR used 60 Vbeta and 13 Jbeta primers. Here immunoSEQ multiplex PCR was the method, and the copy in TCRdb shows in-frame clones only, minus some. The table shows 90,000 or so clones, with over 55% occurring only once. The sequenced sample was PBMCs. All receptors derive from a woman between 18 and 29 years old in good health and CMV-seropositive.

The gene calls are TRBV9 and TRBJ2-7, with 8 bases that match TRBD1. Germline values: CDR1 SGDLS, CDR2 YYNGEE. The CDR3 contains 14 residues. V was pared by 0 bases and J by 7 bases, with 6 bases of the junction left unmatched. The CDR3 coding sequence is TGTGCCAGCAGCGTAGGAAACAGGGGGTATGAGCAGTACTTC. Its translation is CASSVGNRGYEQYF. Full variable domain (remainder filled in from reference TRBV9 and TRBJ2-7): DSGVTQTPKHLITATGQRVTLRCSPRSGDLSVYWYQQSLDQGLQFLIQYYNGEERAKGNILERFSAQQFPDLHSELNLSSLELGDSALYFCASSVGNRGYEQYFGPGTRLTVT.

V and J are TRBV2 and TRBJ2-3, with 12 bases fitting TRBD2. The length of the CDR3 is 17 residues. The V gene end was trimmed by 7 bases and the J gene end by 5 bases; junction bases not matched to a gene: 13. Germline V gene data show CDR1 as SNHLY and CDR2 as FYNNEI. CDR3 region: CASTRVLAGGPEDTQYF. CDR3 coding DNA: TGTGCCAGCACCCGAGTCCTAGCGGGGGGGCCGGAAGATACGCAGTATTTT.

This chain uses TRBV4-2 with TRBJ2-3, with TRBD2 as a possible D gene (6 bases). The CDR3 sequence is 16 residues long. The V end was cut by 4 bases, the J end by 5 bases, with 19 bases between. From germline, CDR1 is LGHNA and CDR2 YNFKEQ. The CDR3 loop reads CASSLGGDSGGDTQYF. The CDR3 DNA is TGTGCCAGCAGCCTGGGTGGGGACTCGGGCGGAGATACGCAGTATTTT.

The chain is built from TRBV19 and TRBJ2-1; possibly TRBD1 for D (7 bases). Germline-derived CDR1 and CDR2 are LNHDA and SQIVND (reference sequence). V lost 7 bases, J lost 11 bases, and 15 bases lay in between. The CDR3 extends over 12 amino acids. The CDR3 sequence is CASNPGGRKQFF. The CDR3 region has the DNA TGTGCCAGTAACCCAGGGGGGAGGAAGCAGTTCTTC.

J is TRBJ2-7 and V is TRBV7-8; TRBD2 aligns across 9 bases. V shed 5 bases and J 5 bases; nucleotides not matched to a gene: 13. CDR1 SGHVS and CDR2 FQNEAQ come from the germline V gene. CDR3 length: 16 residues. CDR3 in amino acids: CASSPWIAGVYDEQYF. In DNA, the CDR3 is TGTGCCAGCAGCCCTTGGATAGCGGGAGTCTACGACGAGCAGTACTTC.

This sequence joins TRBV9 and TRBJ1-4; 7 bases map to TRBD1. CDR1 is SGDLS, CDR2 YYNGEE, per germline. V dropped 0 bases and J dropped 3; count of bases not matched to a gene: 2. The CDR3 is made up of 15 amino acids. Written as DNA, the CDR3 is TGTGCCAGCAGCGTAGATGGGACAGCTAATGAAAAACTGTTTTTT. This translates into CASSVDGTANEKLFF.

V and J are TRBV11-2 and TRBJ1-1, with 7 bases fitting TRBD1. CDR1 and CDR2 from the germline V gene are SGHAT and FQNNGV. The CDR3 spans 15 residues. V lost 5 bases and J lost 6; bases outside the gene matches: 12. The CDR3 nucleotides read TGTGCCAGCAGCCCCGGGTTAGGGGGCTCCCCTGAAGCTTTCTTT. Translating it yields CASSPGLGGSPEAFF.

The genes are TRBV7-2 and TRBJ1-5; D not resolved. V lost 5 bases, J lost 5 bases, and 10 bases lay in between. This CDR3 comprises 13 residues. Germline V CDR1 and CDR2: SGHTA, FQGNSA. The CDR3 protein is CASSLTRDQPQHF. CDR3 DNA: TGTGCCAGCAGCCTAACACGGGATCAGCCCCAGCATTTT.

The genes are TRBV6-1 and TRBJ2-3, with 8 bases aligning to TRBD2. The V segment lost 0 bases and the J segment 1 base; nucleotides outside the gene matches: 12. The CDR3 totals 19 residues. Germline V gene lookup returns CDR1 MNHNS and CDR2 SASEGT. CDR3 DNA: TGTGCCAGCAGTGAAGCGCCCACTAGAGAAGCGGGGGGCACAGATACGCAGTATTTT. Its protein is CASSEAPTREAGGTDTQYF.

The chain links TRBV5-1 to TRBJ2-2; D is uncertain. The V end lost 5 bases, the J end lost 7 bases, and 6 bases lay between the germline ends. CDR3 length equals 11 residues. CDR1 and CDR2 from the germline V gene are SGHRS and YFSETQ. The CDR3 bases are TGCGCCAGCAGTCACAACGGGGAGCTGTTTTTT. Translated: CASSHNGELFF.

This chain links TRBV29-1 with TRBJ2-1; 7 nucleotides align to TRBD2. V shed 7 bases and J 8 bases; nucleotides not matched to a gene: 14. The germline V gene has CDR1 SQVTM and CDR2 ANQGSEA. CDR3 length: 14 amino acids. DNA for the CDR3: TGCAGCGCCCGACGTGACGGGGGGTCATATGAGCAGTTCTTC. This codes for CSARRDGGSYEQFF.

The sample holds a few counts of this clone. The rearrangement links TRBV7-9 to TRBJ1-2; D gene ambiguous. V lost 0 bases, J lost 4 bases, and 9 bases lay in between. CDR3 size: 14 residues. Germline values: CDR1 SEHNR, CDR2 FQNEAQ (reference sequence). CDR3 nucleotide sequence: TGTGCCAGCAGCTTAGCTGGCAGATCCTATGGCTACACCTTC. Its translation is CASSLAGRSYGYTF.

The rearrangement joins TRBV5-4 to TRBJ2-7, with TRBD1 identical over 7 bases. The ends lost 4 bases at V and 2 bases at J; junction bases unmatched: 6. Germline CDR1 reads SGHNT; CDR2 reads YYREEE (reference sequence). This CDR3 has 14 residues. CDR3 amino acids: CASSLRGQAYEQYF. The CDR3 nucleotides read TGTGCCAGCAGCCTCCGAGGACAGGCCTACGAGCAGTACTTC.

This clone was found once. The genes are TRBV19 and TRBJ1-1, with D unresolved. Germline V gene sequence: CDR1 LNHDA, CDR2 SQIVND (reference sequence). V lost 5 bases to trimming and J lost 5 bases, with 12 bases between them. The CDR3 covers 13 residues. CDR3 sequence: CASSGGIGTEAFF. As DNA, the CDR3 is TGTGCCAGTAGTGGCGGGATTGGAACTGAAGCTTTCTTT.

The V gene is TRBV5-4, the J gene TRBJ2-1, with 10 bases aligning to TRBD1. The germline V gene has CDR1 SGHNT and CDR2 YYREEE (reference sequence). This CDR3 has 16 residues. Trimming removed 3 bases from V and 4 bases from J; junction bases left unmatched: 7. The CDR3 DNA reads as TGTGCCAGCAGCTCGGGTACGGGACAGGGGTACAATGAGCAGTTCTTC. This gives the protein CASSSGTGQGYNEQFF.

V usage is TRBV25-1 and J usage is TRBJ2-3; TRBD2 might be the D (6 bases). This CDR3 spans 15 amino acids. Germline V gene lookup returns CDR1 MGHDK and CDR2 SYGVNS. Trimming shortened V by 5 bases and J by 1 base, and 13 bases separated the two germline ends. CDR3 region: CASSNRDSGTDTQYF. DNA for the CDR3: TGTGCCAGCAGTAATAGGGACTCAGGCACAGATACGCAGTATTTT.

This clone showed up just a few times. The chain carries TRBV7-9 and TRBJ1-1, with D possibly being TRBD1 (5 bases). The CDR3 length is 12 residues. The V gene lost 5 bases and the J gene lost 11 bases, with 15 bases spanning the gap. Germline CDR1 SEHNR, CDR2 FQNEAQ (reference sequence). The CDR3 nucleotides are TGTGCCAGCAGCCCCCCAGGGTGGTATGCTTTCTTT. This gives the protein CASSPPGWYAFF. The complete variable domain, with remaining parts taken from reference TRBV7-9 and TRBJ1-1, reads DTGVSQNPRHKITKRGQNVTFRCDPISEHNRLYWYRQTLGQGPEFLTYFQNEAQLEKSRLLSDRFSAERPKGSFSTLEIQRTEQGDSAMYLCASSPPGWYAFFGQGTRLTVV.

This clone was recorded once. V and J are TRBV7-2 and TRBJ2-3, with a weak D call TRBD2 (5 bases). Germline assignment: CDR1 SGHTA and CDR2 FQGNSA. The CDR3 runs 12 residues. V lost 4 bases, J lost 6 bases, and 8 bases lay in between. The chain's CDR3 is CASSSRGDTQYF. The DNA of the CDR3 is TGTGCCAGCAGCTCCCGAGGGGATACGCAGTATTTT.

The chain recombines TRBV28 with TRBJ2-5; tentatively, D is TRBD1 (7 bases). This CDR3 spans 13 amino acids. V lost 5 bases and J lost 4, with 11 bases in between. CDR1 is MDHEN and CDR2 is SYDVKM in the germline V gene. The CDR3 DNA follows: TGTGCCAGCAGTGCAGGGGGGCTAGAGACCCAGTACTTC. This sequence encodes CASSAGGLETQYF.

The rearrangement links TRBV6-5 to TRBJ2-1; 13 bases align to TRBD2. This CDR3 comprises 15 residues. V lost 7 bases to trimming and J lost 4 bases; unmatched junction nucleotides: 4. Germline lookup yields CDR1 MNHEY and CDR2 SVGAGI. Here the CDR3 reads CASTPLAGGYNEQFF. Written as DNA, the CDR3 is TGTGCCAGCACCCCACTAGCGGGAGGGTACAATGAGCAGTTCTTC.

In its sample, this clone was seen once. This CDR3 is CASSLGTSYYNEQFF. In nucleotides, the CDR3 is TGTGCCAGCAGTCTCGGGACTAGCTACTACAATGAGCAGTTCTTC. J is TRBJ2-1 and V is TRBV27; TRBD2 matches 9 bases. In germline, CDR1 is MNHEY, CDR2 SMNVEV (reference sequence). J gave up 3 bases and V 5 bases, and 5 bases lay outside the gene matches. This CDR3 is 15 amino acids long.

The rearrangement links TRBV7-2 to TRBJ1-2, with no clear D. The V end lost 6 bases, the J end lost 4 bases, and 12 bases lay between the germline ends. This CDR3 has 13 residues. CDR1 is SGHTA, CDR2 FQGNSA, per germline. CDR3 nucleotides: TGTGCCAGCAGTCTTACAGCCCTCTATGGCTACACCTTC. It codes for CASSLTALYGYTF.

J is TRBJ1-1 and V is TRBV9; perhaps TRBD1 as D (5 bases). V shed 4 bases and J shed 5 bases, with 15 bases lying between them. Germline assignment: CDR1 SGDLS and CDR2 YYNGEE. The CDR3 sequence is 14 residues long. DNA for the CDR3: TGTGCCAGCAGCCCCCAGGACACCTTTACTGAAGCTTTCTTT. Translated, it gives CASSPQDTFTEAFF.

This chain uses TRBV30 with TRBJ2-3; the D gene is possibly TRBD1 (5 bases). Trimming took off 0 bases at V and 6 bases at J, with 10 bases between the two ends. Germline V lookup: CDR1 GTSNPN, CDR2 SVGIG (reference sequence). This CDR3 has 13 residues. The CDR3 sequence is CAWSVPGADTQYF. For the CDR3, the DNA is TGTGCCTGGAGTGTACCTGGGGCGGATACGCAGTATTTT.

The CDR3 reads CASSQVSLDYNEQFF. In DNA, the CDR3 is TGCGCCAGCAGCCAAGTTTCTCTAGATTACAATGAGCAGTTCTTC. This chain joins TRBV4-3 and TRBJ2-1; D gene ambiguous. The CDR3 is 15 residues long. Trimming cost V 1 base and J 4 bases, with 11 bases left between them. CDR1 and CDR2 from the germline V gene are LGHNA and YSLEER.

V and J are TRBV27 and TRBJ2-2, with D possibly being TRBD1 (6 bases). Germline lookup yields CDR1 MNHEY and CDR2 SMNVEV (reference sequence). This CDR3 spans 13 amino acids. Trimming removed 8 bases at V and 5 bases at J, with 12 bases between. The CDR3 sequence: CASGQQLTGELFF. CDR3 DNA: TGTGCCAGCGGACAGCAACTTACCGGGGAGCTGTTTTTT.

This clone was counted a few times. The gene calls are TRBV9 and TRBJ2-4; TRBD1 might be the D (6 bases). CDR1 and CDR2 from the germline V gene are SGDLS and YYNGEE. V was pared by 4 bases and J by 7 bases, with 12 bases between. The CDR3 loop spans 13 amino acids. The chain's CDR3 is CASSPGTRNIQYF. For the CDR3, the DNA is TGTGCCAGCAGCCCCGGGACACGGAACATTCAGTACTTC.

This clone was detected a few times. The CDR3 spells CASSLESPDTQYF. The CDR3 bases are TGTGCCAGCAGCTTAGAGAGTCCAGATACGCAGTATTTT. The chain carries TRBV7-9 and TRBJ2-3, with D uncertain. V dropped 1 base and J dropped 4 bases, with 6 bases sitting between them. The germline CDR1 and CDR2 sequences are SEHNR and FQNEAQ (reference sequence). This CDR3 is 13 amino acids long.

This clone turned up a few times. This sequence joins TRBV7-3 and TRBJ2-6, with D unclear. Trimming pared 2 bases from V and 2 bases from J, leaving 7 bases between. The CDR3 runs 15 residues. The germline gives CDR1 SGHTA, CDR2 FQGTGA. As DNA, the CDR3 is TGTGCCAGCAGCTTAGAGGCCCCTGGGGCCAACGTCCTGACTTTC. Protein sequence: CASSLEAPGANVLTF.

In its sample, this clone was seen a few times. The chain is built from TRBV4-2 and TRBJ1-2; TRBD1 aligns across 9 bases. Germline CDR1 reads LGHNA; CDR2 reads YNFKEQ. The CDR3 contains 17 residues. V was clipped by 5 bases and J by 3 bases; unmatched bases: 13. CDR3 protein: CASSSFLRDRVDYGYTF. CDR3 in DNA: TGTGCCAGCAGCTCCTTCCTCCGGGACAGGGTTGACTATGGCTACACCTTC.

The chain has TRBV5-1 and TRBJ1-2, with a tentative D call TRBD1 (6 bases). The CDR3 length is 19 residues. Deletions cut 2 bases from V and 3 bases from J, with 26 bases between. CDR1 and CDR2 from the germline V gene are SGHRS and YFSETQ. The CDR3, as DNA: TGCGCCAGCAGCTTATCCGGACAGCCGCGTTTAAGTGTTGACTATGGCTACACCTTC. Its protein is CASSLSGQPRLSVDYGYTF.